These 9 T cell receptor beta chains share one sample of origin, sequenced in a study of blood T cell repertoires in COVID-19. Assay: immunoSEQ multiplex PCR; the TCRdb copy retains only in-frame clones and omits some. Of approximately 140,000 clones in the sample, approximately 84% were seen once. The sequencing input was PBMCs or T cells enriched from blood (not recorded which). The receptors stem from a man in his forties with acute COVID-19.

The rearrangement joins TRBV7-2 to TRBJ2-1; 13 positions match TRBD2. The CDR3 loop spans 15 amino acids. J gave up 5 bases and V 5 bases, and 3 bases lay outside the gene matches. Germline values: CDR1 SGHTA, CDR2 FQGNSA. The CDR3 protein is CASSPTSGRNNEQFF. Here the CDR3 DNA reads TGTGCCAGCAGCCCGACTAGCGGGAGGAACAATGAGCAGTTCTTC.

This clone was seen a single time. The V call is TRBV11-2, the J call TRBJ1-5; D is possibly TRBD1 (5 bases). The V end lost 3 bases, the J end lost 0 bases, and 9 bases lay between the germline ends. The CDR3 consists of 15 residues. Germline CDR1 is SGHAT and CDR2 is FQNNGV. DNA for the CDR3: TGTGCCAGCAGCTTTGACAGCCTTAGCAATCAGCCCCAGCATTTT. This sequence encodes CASSFDSLSNQPQHF.

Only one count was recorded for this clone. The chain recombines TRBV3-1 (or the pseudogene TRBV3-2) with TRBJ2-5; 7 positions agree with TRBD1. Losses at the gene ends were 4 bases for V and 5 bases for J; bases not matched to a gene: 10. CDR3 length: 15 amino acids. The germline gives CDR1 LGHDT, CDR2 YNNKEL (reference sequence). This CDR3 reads CASSLGAGGYETQYF. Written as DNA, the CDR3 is TGTGCCAGCAGCCTGGGGGCAGGGGGATATGAGACCCAGTACTTC.

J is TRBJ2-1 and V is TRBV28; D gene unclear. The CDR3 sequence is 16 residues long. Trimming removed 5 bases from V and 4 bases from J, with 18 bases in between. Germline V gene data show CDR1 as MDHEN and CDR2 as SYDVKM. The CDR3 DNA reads TGTGCCAGCAGTCCTTTGTGGCTTCCGAAGTACAATGAGCAGTTCTTC. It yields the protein CASSPLWLPKYNEQFF.

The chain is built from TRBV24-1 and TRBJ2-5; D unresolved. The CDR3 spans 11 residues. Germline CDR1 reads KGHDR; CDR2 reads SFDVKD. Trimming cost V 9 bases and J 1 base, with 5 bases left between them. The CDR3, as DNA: TGTGCCACCGAACTCCAAGAGACCCAGTACTTC. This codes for CATELQETQYF.

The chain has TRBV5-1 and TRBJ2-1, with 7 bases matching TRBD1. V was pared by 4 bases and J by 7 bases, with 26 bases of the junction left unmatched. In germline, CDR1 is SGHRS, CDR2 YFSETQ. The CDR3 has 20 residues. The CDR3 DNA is TGCGCCAGCAGCCCCACCCCAGGGTTAGTGTCGGGACAGCGAATTAATGAGCAGTTCTTC. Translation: CASSPTPGLVSGQRINEQFF.

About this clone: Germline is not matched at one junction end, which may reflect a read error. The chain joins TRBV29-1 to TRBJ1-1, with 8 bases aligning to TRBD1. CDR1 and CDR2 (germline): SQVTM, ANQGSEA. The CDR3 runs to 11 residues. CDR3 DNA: TGTGCGACAGGGGCGAACACTGAAGCTTTCTTT. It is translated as CATGANTEAFF.

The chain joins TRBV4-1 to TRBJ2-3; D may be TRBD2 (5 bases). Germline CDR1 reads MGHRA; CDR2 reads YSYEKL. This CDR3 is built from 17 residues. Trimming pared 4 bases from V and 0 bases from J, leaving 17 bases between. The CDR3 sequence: CASSLLGLRYSTDTQYF. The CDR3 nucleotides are TGCGCCAGCAGCCTGCTCGGACTCCGCTATAGCACAGATACGCAGTATTTT.

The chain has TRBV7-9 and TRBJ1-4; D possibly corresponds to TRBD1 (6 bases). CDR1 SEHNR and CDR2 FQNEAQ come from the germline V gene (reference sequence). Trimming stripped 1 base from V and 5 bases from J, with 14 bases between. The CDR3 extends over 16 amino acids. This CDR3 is CASSLGLQGTNEKLFF. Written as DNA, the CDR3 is TGTGCCAGCAGCTTAGGTCTCCAGGGGACAAATGAAAAACTGTTTTTT.